This T cell receptor beta chain was obtained from a study of T cell repertoires in cytomegalovirus infection. Study information: Both CMV infection and a matching HLA type were indicated by public TCR beta signatures. Study results and limitations: Ex vivo responses were dominated by HLA-C-restricted CMV-specific TCR beta clonotypes. Carriers of CMV and the relevant HLA type were discriminated by public TCR beta frequency.

This clonotype has a handful of counts. Its cognate antigen is unknown. The CDR3 has 17 amino acids. Germline lookup yields CDR1 SGHVS and CDR2 FQNEAQ. V shed 5 bases, J shed 1 base, and the junction held 10 bases outside the gene matches. MiXCR, applied by TCRdb to the reads, yields one record per CDR3 protein. The sample has some 940,000 distinct CDR3 sequences; around 30% are singletons. This TCR derives from a human donor in good health (CMV status not recorded). Some clones in this sample may be carry-over from other donors' samples. The genes are TRBV7-8 and TRBJ2-2, with 7 bases lining up with TRBD2. The sample here was cultured CD8+ T cells from PBMCs, taken from culture after CMV antigen stimulation. In nucleotides, the CDR3 is TGTGCCAGCAGCCGACTAGCCTCGGGGGGGAACACCGGGGAGCTGTTTTTT. Protein: CASSRLASGGNTGELFF.